The table lists the clone carrying this T cell receptor (beta chain) with a few counts. TCRdb independently ran MiXCR on the 5' RACE reads; one entry per CDR3 protein. Found here are some 460,000 distinct CDR3 sequences, approximately 15% of them singletons; the top ten hold about 0.52%. This sample is drawn from a study of identical twins. This CDR3 has 13 amino acids. The germline V gene has CDR1 DFQATT and CDR2 SNEGSKA (reference sequence). Trimming removed 3 bases at V and 2 bases at J, with 9 bases between. Another study also made use of these data, one on yellow fever vaccine responses in identical twins.

Sequencing was done on a sample of CD4+ T cells sorted from blood. J is TRBJ2-3 and V is TRBV20-1; D may be TRBD1 or TRBD2 (5 bases each). This sequence originates from a young woman in good health. The DNA for the CDR3 is TGCAGTGCTAGTATCGGGGCCACAGATACGCAGTATTTT. Encoded protein: CSASIGATDTQYF.